The 10 T cell receptor beta chains listed next were all sequenced from one sample in a study of T cells in Graves' hyperthyroidism and ophthalmopathy. Amplification of TCR beta CDR3 regions used RNA as the template. The HTBI primer set drove a first-round RT-PCR of the TCR CDR3. TCRdb re-analysed the multiplex PCR reads in MiXCR, keeping a single row per CDR3 protein. The data hold under 450,000 distinct CDR3 sequences, with 15% to 18% observed a single time. Specimen: blood. These receptors all come from a woman aged 18-30 years with Graves' hyperthyroidism.

This clonotype has at least ten counts. The CDR3 sequence: CASSSGLSDGYEQYF. The CDR3 DNA reads as TGTGCCAGCAGCTCCGGACTCTCGGACGGCTACGAGCAGTACTTC. The chain combines TRBV27 with TRBJ2-7; TRBD2 is a possible D gene (5 bases). Germline V gene sequence: CDR1 MNHEY, CDR2 SMNVEV (reference sequence). The CDR3 is made up of 15 amino acids. V dropped 6 bases and J dropped 3 bases, with 18 bases sitting between them.

This clonotype was counted at least ten times. V and J are TRBV7-2 and TRBJ2-1; TRBD2 might be the D (6 bases). The CDR3 totals 14 residues. Trimming pared 5 bases from V and 9 bases from J, leaving 17 bases between. Germline V gives CDR1 SGHTA, CDR2 FQGNSA. The CDR3 protein is CASSPSDWRVEQFF. DNA of the CDR3: TGTGCCAGCAGCCCATCGGACTGGAGGGTTGAGCAGTTCTTC.

The chain links TRBV6-1 to TRBJ2-5, with a weak D call TRBD2 (6 bases). The CDR3 covers 12 residues. The V gene's germline CDR1 is MNHNS and CDR2 SASEGT. The V end was cut by 5 bases, the J end by 9 bases, with 13 bases between. The CDR3 sequence: CASSTGVGAQYF. DNA of the CDR3: TGTGCCAGCAGTACGGGGGTGGGGGCCCAGTACTTC.

In this sample, this clonotype turned up many times. This chain uses TRBV15 with TRBJ1-1; 7 nucleotides agree with TRBD1. Germline-derived CDR1 and CDR2 are LNHNV and YYDKDF (reference sequence). The CDR3 is 15 residues long. The junction had 5 bases not matched to a gene; V was cut back by 3 bases and J by 1 base. CDR3 coding DNA: TGTGCCACCAGCAGGAGGACAGGAACGAACACTGAAGCTTTCTTT. As protein: CATSRRTGTNTEAFF.

This clonotype was seen ten or more times. The chain carries TRBV24-1 and TRBJ1-5; D is uncertain. Germline CDR1 and CDR2: KGHDR and SFDVKD. V dropped 4 bases and J dropped 4 bases, with 13 bases sitting between them. This CDR3 region has 15 residues. The CDR3 here is CATSDPREANQPQHF. CDR3 bases: TGTGCCACCAGTGACCCCCGGGAGGCGAATCAGCCCCAGCATTTT.

Concerning this clonotype itself: At one end the junction does not follow the germline gene, possibly because of a read error. This rearrangement joins TRBV12-3 or TRBV12-4 to TRBJ2-2; the match to TRBD2 covers 12 bases. This CDR3 contains 12 residues. This CDR3 is CASSPLAGGLFF. The CDR3 DNA reads as TGTGCCAGCAGTCCACTAGCGGGGGGGCTGTTTTTT.

The CDR3 region is CASGLVQGVGYGYTF. For the CDR3, the DNA is TGTGCTAGTGGTTTGGTACAGGGGGTCGGCTATGGCTACACCTTC. V gene TRBV12-5 combines with J gene TRBJ1-2, with TRBD1 identical over 8 bases. From germline, CDR1 is LGHNT and CDR2 FRNRAP. Trimming cost V 0 bases and J 4 bases; bases outside gene matches: 4. CDR3 length equals 15 residues.

The sample holds many counts of this clonotype. The chain couples TRBV6-5 to TRBJ2-7; 8 positions agree with TRBD1. V trimming: 2 bases; J trimming: 11 bases; junction bases outside the gene matches: 11. The length of the CDR3 is 14 residues. Germline V lookup: CDR1 MNHEY, CDR2 SVGAGI. Here the CDR3 reads CASSYHTLPGQEYF. The CDR3 DNA is TGTGCCAGCAGTTACCACACACTTCCGGGACAGGAGTACTTC.

This clonotype was seen a few times. The CDR3 sequence is CASSLLSGETDTQYF. The CDR3 bases are TGTGCCAGCAGCTTACTAAGCGGGGAAACAGATACGCAGTATTTT. The chain combines TRBV7-6 with TRBJ2-3; TRBD2 matches 7 bases. The V and J ends lost 2 bases and 3 bases, in that order; junction bases with no gene match: 5. The length of the CDR3 is 15 residues. Looked up from germline, CDR1 is SGHVS and CDR2 is FNYEAQ.

This clonotype occurred many times. The chain uses TRBV27 and TRBJ2-5, with D unclear. V was shortened by 5 bases and J by 0 bases, with 7 bases between the two germline ends. This CDR3 spans 13 amino acids. The germline CDR1 and CDR2 sequences are MNHEY and SMNVEV (reference sequence). The CDR3 nucleotides are TGTGCCAGCAGTAGGTTGTACCAAGAGACCCAGTACTTC. Encoded protein: CASSRLYQETQYF.